Listed here are 3 T cell receptor beta chains from one sample, sequenced in a study of early T cells in non-severe SARS-CoV-2 infection. MiXCR, run by TCRdb on the 5' RACE reads, gives a single entry per CDR3 protein. Among about 76,000 distinct CDR3 sequences listed, around 10% were seen once. The sequencing input was whole blood. The source of these receptors is an adult who was a healthcare worker with PCR-confirmed SARS-CoV-2 infection or an uninfected control (not recorded which).

The V call is TRBV29-1, the J call TRBJ1-2, with no clear D. The germline gives CDR1 SQVTM, CDR2 ANQGSEA. This CDR3 comprises 12 residues. Trimming cost V 6 bases and J 9 bases, with 17 bases left between them. CDR3 loop: CSVDQSRSRYTF. As DNA, the CDR3 is TGCAGCGTGGATCAGAGCCGAAGCCGCTACACCTTC.

This clonotype has just a few counts. The J gene is TRBJ2-2, the V gene TRBV13; TRBD1 aligns across 8 bases. Germline lookup yields CDR1 PRHDT and CDR2 FYEKMQ (reference sequence). CDR3 length: 15 residues. V lost 4 bases and J lost 6; bases outside the gene matches: 7. Here the CDR3 reads CASSSWTGKSGELFF. The CDR3 region has the DNA TGTGCCAGCAGCTCTTGGACAGGGAAGTCCGGGGAGCTGTTTTTT.

The chain has TRBV12-5 and TRBJ1-1; D remains unclear. Germline CDR1 is LGHNT and CDR2 is FRNRAP. V was clipped by 9 bases and J by 6 bases, with 11 bases between them. The CDR3 covers 11 residues. The CDR3 nucleotides read TGTGCTAGCGCCCCCGGTTCTGAAGCTTTCTTT. Its protein is CASAPGSEAFF.